This T cell receptor beta chain is from a study of T cells in Graves' hyperthyroidism and ophthalmopathy. General study points: For ophthalmopathy, model prediction preceded onset by a median approximately 6 months. Most expanded thyroid clonotypes above 0.001 recurred in blood.

Remarks on this clonotype: Its target is not known. Possible read error: a much larger clone is one base away.

RNA transcripts provided the source from which TCR beta CDR3 regions were amplified. The HTBI primer set drove a first-round RT-PCR of the TCR CDR3. One entry per CDR3 protein, called by TCRdb with MiXCR from the multiplex PCR reads. The sample carries approximately 720,000 distinct CDR3 sequences, around 20% recorded once. Deletions cut 1 base from V and 15 bases from J, with 16 bases between. CDR1 is SGHAT and CDR2 is FQNNGV in the germline V gene. The CDR3 length is 13 residues. PBMCs were obtained from approximately 10 ml fresh peripheral blood. This TCR came from a woman in her fifties or sixties with Graves' hyperthyroidism that later progressed to Graves' ophthalmopathy. This chain connects TRBV11-2 to TRBJ2-1; D call uncertain. Sequenced: blood. The CDR3: CASSLVSMAGAFF. The DNA of the CDR3 is TGTGCCAGCAGCTTAGTAAGTATGGCAGGTGCGTTCTTC.